The 9 T cell receptor beta chains given below trace back to one sample, sequenced in a study of tissue T cells after allogeneic stem cell transplantation. Clones were sequenced by immunoSEQ multiplex PCR, and TCRdb holds only the in-frame ones, with some missing. The profile shows about 22,000 clones, roughly 72% of them singletons. Sequencing was carried out using spleen. Source of these receptors: a female BALB/c mouse in good health. The mouse strain carries the MHC haplotype H2-d.

On this clone: Gene names follow the mouse nomenclature. The read ends 1 residue before the CDR3 terminus; that terminus is restored from the germline J gene. The chain employs TRBV1 and TRBJ2-7; perhaps D is TRBD1 or TRBD2 (7 bases each). Trimming cost V 3 bases and J 5 bases, with 11 bases left between them. The CDR3 sequence is 13 residues long. Looked up from germline, CDR1 is NSQYPW and CDR2 is LRSPGD (reference sequence). The part of the CDR3 DNA that was read is TGCACCTGCAGTGCGCAGGGGGGGGATGAACAGTAC. This gives the protein CTCSAQGGDEQY. The full CDR3 protein is CTCSAQGGDEQYF.

Points on this clone: Gene names and germline match the mouse. The read gets to within 1 residue of the CDR3 end, and the germline J gene fills in the rest. The V gene is TRBV16, the J gene TRBJ2-1; D remains unclear. The CDR3 runs 13 residues. V dropped 3 bases and J dropped 4 bases, with 7 bases sitting between them. Germline V gene data show CDR1 as SGHSA and CDR2 as FRNQAP. The DNA read from the CDR3 is TGTGCAAGCAGCTTTAGACAATATGCTGAGCAGTTC. Amino acid sequence: CASSFRQYAEQF. The complete CDR3 reads CASSFRQYAEQFF.

To note about this clone: Mouse names are used for the genes. The read comes to an end 1 residue before the CDR3 does, leaving the germline J gene to fill in the end. This chain uses TRBV13-3 with TRBJ2-7, with D possibly being TRBD2 (7 bases). V was cut by 0 bases and J by 1 base, with 14 bases left in between. Germline CDR1 NNHDY, CDR2 SYVADS. The CDR3 contains 16 residues. This CDR3 reads CASSDARGGGSYEQYF. The DNA read from the CDR3 is TGTGCCAGCAGTGATGCGAGGGGGGGAGGGTCCTATGAACAGTAC.

In regard to this clone: Any gene name here is a mouse gene name. The DNA ends 1 residue before the CDR3 does, and the rest of the CDR3 is filled in from the germline J gene. The chain uses TRBV13-2 and TRBJ1-2, with D unresolved. V gave up 3 bases and J gave up 1 base, with 4 bases separating them. The CDR3 is made up of 12 amino acids. Looked up from germline, CDR1 is NNHNN and CDR2 is SYGAGS (reference sequence). The CDR3 sequence is CASGAINSDYTF. Incomplete CDR3 DNA: TGTGCCAGCGGTGCAATAAACTCCGACTACACC.

In regard to this clone: Mouse germline and gene names are used. Read coverage stops 1 residue before the CDR3 terminus; the germline J gene supplies the remainder. V and J are TRBV22 and TRBJ1-1. TRBV22 is assigned pseudogene status. This CDR3 is 12 amino acids long. The CDR3 is CASSSGNTEVFF. CDR3 DNA, as far as it was read: TGTGCCAGCAGTTCCGGGAACACAGAAGTCTTC.

Concerning this clone itself: The gene names given are mouse names. The read falls 1 residue short of the CDR3 end, and the missing part is taken from the germline J gene. The J gene is TRBJ2-5, the V gene TRBV13-2; D may be TRBD2 (6 bases). The CDR3 has 14 residues. The ends were cut back, 5 bases at V and 2 bases at J, with 12 bases in the middle. CDR1 is NNHNN and CDR2 is SYGAGS in the germline V gene (reference sequence). The CDR3 loop is CASGAGAFQDTQYF. The covered CDR3 bases are TGTGCCAGCGGGGCTGGGGCCTTCCAAGACACCCAGTAC.

This clone was counted only a few times. Here the gene names and germline are mouse. Read sequence stops 1 residue before the CDR3 end, and the germline J gene provides the missing end. V gene TRBV2 combines with J gene TRBJ2-7; 8 nucleotides match TRBD2. CDR3 length: 15 residues. Germline assignment: CDR1 LGHNA and CDR2 YSYQKL. With 1 base clipped from V and 0 bases from J, the junction kept 2 bases outside the gene matches. This CDR3 reads CASSQGLGSSYEQYF. The part of the CDR3 DNA that was read is TGTGCCAGCAGCCAAGGACTGGGGAGCTCCTATGAACAGTAC.

A word on this clone: Mouse germline and gene names are used. With the read ending 1 residue before the CDR3 end, the germline J gene is used to fill in that end. The V gene is TRBV31, the J gene TRBJ1-1; TRBD1 is a possible D gene (6 bases). Germline CDR1 GKSSPN, CDR2 SITVG. Trimming shortened V by 7 bases and J by 1 base, and 7 bases separated the two germline ends. CDR3 length: 11 residues. This CDR3 reads CALQGNTEVFF. CDR3 DNA (partial): TGTGCCTTACAGGGAAACACAGAAGTCTTC.

Note on this clone: Genes here carry mouse names. The CDR3 goes on 1 residue after the read ends, and that part is filled in from the germline J gene. The V and J genes are TRBV5 and TRBJ1-1; TRBD1 aligns across 9 bases. CDR3 length: 15 residues. V dropped 1 base and J dropped 4; count of bases not matched to a gene: 4. The germline gives CDR1 LGHNA, CDR2 YNLKQL (reference sequence). The sequenced part of the CDR3 DNA is TGTGCCAGCAGCCAAGTGGGACAGGGTTTCACAGAAGTCTTC. Amino acid sequence: CASSQVGQGFTEVF. The CDR3 reads in full as CASSQVGQGFTEVFF.